This TCR beta chain was sequenced for a study of cytomegalovirus exposure and HLA in healthy donors. In its sample, this clone was seen once. 13 Jbeta primers and 60 Vbeta primers were used for the PCR. The table came from immunoSEQ multiplex PCR; TCRdb's copy has only in-frame clones and leaves some out. Altogether 110,000 to 150,000 clones are present, 80% to 85% being singletons, with the ten largest covering 3% to 4%. CDR1 and CDR2 from the germline V gene are SEHNR and FQNEAQ (reference sequence). This CDR3 comprises 13 residues. Trimming left V 5 bases short and J 5 bases short, with 10 bases between. Samples came from healthy bone marrow donors.

This clonotype was obtained from a male donor in good health and CMV-seronegative. Source material: PBMCs. J is TRBJ2-1 and V is TRBV7-9; D might be TRBD2 (5 bases). DNA for the CDR3: TGTGCCAGCAGCAACGACTATAACAATGAGCAGTTCTTC. Protein sequence: CASSNDYNNEQFF.